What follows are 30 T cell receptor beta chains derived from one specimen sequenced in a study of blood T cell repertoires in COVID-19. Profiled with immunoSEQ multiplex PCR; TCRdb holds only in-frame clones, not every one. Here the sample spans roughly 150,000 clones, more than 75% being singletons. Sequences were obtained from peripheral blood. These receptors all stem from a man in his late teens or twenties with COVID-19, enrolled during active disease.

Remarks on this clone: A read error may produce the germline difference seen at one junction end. The CDR3 region has the DNA TGCAGCGTAGAAGCAGGGGACGAAGCTTTCTTT. Protein product: CSVEAGDEAFF. The rearrangement uses TRBV29-1 and TRBJ1-1, with D possibly being TRBD1 (6 bases). The germline V gene encodes CDR1 SQVTM and CDR2 ANQGSEA. The CDR3 totals 11 residues.

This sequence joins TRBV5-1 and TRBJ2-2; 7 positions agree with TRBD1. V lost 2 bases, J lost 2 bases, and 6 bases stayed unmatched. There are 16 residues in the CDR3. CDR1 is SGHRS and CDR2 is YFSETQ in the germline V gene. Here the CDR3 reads CASSLRDSENTGELFF. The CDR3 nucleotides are TGCGCCAGCAGCTTACGGGACAGCGAAAACACCGGGGAGCTGTTTTTT.

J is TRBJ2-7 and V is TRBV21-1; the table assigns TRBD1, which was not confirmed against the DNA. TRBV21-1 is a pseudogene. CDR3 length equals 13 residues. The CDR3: CASRRIRVYEQYF. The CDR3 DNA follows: TGTGCCAGCCGGCGCATCAGGGTATACGAGCAGTACTTC.

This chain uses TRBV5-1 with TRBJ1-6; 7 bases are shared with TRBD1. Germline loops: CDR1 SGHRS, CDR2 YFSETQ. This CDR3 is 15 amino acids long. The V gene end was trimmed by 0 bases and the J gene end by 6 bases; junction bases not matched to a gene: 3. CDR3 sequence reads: CASSLAGDSNSPLHF. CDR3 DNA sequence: TGCGCCAGCAGCTTGGCTGGGGACAGTAATTCACCCCTCCACTTT.

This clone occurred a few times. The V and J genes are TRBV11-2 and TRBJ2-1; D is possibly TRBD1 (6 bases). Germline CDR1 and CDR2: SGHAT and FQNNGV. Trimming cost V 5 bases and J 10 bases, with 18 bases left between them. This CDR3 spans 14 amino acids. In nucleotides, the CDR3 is TGTGCCAGCAGCCGAATACAGGGATTGCGGGAGCAGTTCTTC. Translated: CASSRIQGLREQFF.

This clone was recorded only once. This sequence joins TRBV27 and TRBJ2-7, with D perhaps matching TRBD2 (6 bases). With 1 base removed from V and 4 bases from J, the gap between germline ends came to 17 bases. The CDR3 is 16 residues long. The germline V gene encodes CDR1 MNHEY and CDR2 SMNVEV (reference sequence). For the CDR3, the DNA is TGTGCCAGCAGTTTATTTTTCGCCGGACGGGGGTACGAGCAGTACTTC. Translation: CASSLFFAGRGYEQYF.

The CDR3 region has the DNA TGTGCCAGCAGCTTGGCCTGGGGCGCCGTAAATGGCTACACCTTC. Amino acid sequence: CASSLAWGAVNGYTF. This chain uses TRBV5-5 with TRBJ1-2, with D tentatively TRBD1 (5 bases). The CDR3 is 15 amino acids. Trimming removed 0 bases at V and 6 bases at J, with 15 bases between. Germline assignment: CDR1 SGHKS and CDR2 YYEKEE (reference sequence).

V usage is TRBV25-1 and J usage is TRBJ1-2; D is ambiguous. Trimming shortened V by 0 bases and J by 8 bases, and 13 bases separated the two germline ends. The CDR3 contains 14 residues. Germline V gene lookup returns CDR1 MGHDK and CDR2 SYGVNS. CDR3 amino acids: CASSEYGQEGGYTF. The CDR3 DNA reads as TGTGCCAGCAGTGAATATGGGCAGGAGGGCGGCTACACCTTC.

CDR3 DNA: TGTGCCAGCAGTCCCGCAGGCAGCTCTAACTATGGCTACACCTTC. This gives the protein CASSPAGSSNYGYTF. The chain employs TRBV27 and TRBJ1-2, with D unresolved. V gave up 5 bases and J gave up 0 bases, with 13 bases separating them. Germline assignment: CDR1 MNHEY and CDR2 SMNVEV (reference sequence). This CDR3 has 15 amino acids.

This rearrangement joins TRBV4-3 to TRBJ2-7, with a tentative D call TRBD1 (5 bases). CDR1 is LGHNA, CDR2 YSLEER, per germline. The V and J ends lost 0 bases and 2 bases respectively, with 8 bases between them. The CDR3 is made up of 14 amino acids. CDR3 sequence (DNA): TGCGCCAGCAGCCAAGATTCAGGGCCCTACGAGCAGTACTTC. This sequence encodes CASSQDSGPYEQYF.

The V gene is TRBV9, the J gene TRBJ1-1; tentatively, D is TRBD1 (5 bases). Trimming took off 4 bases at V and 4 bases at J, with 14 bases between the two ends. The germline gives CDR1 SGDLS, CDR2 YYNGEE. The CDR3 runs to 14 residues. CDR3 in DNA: TGTGCCAGCAGCCCCTTTCAGGGTGGCACTGAAGCTTTCTTT. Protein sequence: CASSPFQGGTEAFF.

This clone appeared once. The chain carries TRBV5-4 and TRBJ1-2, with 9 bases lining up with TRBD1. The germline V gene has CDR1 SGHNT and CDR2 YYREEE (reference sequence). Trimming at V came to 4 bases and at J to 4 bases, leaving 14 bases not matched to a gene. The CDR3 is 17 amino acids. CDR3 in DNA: TGTGCCAGCAGCCACCGGGACAGGGCTTTACAGGGCTATGGCTACACCTTC. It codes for CASSHRDRALQGYGYTF.

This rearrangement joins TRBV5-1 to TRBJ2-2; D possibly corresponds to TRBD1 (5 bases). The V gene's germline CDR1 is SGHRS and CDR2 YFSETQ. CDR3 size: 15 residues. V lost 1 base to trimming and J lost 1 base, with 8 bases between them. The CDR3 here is CASSLSTVNTGELFF. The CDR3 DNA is TGCGCCAGCAGCTTGTCGACAGTGAACACCGGGGAGCTGTTTTTT. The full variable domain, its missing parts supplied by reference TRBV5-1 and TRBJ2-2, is KAGVTQTPRYLIKTRGQQVTLSCSPISGHRSVSWYQQTPGQGLQFLFEYFSETQRNKGNFPGRFSGRQFSNSRSEMNVSTLELGDSALYLCASSLSTVNTGELFFGEGSRLTVL.

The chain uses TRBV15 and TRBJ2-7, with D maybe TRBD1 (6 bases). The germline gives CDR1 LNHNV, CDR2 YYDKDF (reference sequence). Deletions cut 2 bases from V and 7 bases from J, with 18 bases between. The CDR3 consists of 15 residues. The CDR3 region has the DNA TGTGCCACCAGCAGACTCAACAGGGATGGTGGAGAGCAGTACTTC. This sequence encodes CATSRLNRDGGEQYF.

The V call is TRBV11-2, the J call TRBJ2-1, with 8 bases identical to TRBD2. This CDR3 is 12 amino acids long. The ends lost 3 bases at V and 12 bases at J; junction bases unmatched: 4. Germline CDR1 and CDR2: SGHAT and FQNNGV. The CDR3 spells CASSLAGGGQFF. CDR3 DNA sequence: TGTGCCAGCAGCTTGGCGGGAGGTGGGCAGTTCTTC.

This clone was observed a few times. CDR3 protein: CASSRRQGAYEQYF. The CDR3 DNA is TGTGCCAGCAGCCGCAGACAGGGGGCCTACGAGCAGTACTTC. V and J are TRBV3-1 (or the pseudogene TRBV3-2) and TRBJ2-7; TRBD1 matches at 9 bases. V shed 4 bases and J 2 bases; nucleotides not matched to a gene: 3. CDR1 and CDR2 from the germline V gene are LGHDT and YNNKEL (reference sequence). CDR3 size: 14 residues.

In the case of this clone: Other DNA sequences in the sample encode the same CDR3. The CDR3 DNA follows: TGTGCCAGCAGCGTCAGGGGGCTTTACAATGAGCAGTTCTTC. It is translated as CASSVRGLYNEQFF. This rearrangement joins TRBV9 to TRBJ2-1; 8 bases are a match to TRBD1. V was pared by 2 bases and J by 4 bases, with 2 bases of the junction left unmatched. Germline V gene lookup returns CDR1 SGDLS and CDR2 YYNGEE. The CDR3 is 14 residues long.

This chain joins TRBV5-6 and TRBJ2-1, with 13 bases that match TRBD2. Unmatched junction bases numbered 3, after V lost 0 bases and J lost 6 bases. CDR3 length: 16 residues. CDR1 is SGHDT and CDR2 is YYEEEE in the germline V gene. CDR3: CASSLGLAGGGNEQFF. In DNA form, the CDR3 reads TGTGCCAGCAGCTTGGGACTAGCGGGAGGAGGCAATGAGCAGTTCTTC. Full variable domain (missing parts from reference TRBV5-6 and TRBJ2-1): DAGVTQSPTHLIKTRGQQVTLRCSPKSGHDTVSWYQQALGQGPQFIFQYYEEEERQRGNFPDRFSGHQFPNYSSELNVNALLLGDSALYLCASSLGLAGGGNEQFFGPGTRLTVL.

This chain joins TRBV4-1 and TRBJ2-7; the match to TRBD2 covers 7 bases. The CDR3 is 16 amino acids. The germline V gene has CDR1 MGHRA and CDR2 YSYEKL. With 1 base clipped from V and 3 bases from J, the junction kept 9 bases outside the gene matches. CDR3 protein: CASSQAPSGKHYEQYF. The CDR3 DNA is TGCGCCAGCAGCCAAGCCCCTAGCGGAAAGCACTACGAGCAGTACTTC.

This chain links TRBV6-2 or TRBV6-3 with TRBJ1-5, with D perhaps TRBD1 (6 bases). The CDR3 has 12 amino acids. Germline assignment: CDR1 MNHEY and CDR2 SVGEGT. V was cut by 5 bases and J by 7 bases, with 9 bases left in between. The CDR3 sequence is CASSQGGQPQHF. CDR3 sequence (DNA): TGTGCCAGCAGTCAAGGGGGACAGCCCCAGCATTTT.

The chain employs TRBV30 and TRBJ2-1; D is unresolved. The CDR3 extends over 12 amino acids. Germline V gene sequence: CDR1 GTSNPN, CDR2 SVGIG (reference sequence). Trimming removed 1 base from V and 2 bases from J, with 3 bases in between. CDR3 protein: CAWSDTYNEQFF. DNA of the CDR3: TGTGCCTGGAGTGATACCTACAATGAGCAGTTCTTC.

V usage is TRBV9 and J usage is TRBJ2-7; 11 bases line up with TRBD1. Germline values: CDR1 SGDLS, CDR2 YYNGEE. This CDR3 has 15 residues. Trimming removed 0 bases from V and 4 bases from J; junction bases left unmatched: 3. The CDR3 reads CASSVGTGGKYEQYF. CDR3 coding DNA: TGTGCCAGCAGCGTAGGGACAGGGGGCAAATACGAGCAGTACTTC. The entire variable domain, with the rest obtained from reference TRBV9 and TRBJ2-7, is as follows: DSGVTQTPKHLITATGQRVTLRCSPRSGDLSVYWYQQSLDQGLQFLIQYYNGEERAKGNILERFSAQQFPDLHSELNLSSLELGDSALYFCASSVGTGGKYEQYFGPGTRLTVT.

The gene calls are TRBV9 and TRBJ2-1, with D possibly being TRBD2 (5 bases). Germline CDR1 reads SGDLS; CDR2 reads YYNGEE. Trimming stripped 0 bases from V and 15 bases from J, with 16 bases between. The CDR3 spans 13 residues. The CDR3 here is CASSVESDSRPFF. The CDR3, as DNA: TGTGCCAGCAGCGTAGAGTCGGACTCTCGTCCGTTCTTC.

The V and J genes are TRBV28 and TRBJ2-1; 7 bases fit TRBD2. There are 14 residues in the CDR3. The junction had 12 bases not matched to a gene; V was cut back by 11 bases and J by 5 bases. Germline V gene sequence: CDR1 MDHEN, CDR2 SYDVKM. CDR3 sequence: CASLGTTTDNEQFF. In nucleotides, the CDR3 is TGTGCCTCACTGGGGACTACCACCGACAATGAGCAGTTCTTC. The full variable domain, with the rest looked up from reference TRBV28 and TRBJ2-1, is DVKVTQSSRYLVKRTGEKVFLECVQDMDHENMFWYRQDPGLGLRLIYFSYDVKMKEKGDIPEGYSVSREKKERFSLILESASTNQTSMYLCASLGTTTDNEQFFGPGTRLTVL.

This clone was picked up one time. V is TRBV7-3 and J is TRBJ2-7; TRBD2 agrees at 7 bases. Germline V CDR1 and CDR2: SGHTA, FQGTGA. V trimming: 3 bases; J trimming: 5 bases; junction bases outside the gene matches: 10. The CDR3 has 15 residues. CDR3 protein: CASSFGGMIYHEQYF. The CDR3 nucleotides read TGTGCCAGCAGCTTCGGGGGGATGATATATCACGAGCAGTACTTC.

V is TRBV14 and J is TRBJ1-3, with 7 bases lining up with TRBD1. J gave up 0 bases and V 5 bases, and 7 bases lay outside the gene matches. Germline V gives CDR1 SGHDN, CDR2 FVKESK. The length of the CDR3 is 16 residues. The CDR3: CASSISRQGSGNTIYF. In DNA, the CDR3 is TGTGCCAGCAGCATATCCCGACAGGGCTCTGGAAACACCATATATTTT.

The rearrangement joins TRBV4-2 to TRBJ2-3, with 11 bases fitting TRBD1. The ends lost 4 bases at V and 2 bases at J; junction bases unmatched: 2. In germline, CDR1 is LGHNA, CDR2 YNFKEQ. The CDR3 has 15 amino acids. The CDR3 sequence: CASSRGQGATDTQYF. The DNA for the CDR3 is TGTGCCAGCAGCCGCGGACAGGGGGCCACAGATACGCAGTATTTT.

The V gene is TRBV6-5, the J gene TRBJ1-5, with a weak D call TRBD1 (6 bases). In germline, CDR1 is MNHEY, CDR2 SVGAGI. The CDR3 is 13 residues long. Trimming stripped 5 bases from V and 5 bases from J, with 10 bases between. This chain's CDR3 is CASSPGADQPQHF. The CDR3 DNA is TGTGCCAGCAGTCCAGGGGCCGATCAGCCCCAGCATTTT.

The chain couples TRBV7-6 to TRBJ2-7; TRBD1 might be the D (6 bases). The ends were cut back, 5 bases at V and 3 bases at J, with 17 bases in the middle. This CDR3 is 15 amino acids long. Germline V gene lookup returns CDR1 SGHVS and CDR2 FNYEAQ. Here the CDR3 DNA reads TGTGCCAGCAGCCCCAGACAGGCGCTCTTCTACGAGCAGTACTTC. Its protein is CASSPRQALFYEQYF.

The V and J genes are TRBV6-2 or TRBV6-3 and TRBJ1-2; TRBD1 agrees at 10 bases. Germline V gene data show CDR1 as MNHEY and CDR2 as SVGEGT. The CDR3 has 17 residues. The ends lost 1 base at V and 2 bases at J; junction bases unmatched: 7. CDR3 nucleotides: TGTGCCAGCAGTTACTTCCACGGGACAGGGGAGAACTATGGCTACACCTTC. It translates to CASSYFHGTGENYGYTF.